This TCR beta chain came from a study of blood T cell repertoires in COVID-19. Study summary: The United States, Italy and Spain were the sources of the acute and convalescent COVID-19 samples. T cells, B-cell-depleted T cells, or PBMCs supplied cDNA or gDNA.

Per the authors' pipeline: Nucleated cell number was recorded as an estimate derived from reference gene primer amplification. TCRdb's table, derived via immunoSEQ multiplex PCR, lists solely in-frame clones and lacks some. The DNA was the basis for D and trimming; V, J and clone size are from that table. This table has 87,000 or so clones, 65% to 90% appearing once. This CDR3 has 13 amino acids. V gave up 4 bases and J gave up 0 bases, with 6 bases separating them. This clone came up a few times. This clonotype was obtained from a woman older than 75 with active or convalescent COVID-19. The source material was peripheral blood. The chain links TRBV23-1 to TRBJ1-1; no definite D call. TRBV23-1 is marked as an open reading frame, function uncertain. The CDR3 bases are TGCGCCAGCAGTCCTGAGATGAACACTGAAGCTTTCTTT. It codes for CASSPEMNTEAFF.